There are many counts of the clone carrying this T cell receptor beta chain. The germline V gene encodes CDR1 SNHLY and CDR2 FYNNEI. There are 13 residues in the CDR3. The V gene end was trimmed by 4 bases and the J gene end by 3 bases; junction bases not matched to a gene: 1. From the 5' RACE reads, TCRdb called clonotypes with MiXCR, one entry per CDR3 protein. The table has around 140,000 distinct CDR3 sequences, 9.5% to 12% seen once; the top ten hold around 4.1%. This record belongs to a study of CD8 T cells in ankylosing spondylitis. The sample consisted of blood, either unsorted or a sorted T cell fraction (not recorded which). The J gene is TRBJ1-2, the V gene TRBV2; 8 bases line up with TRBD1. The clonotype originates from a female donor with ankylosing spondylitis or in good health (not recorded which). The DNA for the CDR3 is TGTGCCAGCAGTGGGACAGGGTACTATGGCTACACCTTC. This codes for CASSGTGYYGYTF.